This T cell receptor (beta chain) was recovered during a study of shared clonotypes between healthy human individuals. General observations from the study: The donor pool, a small one, limited the genetic and exposure-history diversity represented. Among the subsets, naive ones generally showed larger estimated richness than memory ones. It was the non-shared clonotypes that had lower generation probabilities than clonotypes shared by all four donors.

In this sample, this clone turned up once. Antigen unknown. Losses at the gene ends were 0 bases for V and 1 base for J; bases not matched to a gene: 9. The CDR3 runs 17 residues. Germline V gives CDR1 SGDLS, CDR2 YYNGEE. Using immunoSEQ multiplex PCR, the repertoire was profiled, and TCRdb retains in-frame clones only, with some absent. The sample lists over 1.5 million clones; approximately 98% were seen once. This rearrangement joins TRBV9 to TRBJ2-7; 8 positions agree with TRBD2. Material for sequencing was naive CD4+ T cells sorted from blood. Sample subset: CD45RA+ positively selected. This receptor was taken from a man aged 30 to 45 in good health. CDR3 in DNA: TGTGCCAGCAGCGTAGGGCGGGGAGCGGGAGTATCCTACGAGCAGTACTTC. Its protein product is CASSVGRGAGVSYEQYF.